This is a list of T cell receptor beta chains from one sample in a study of shared clonotypes between healthy human individuals. Some clones are missing from TCRdb's copy, which holds only in-frame ones; the method was immunoSEQ multiplex PCR. Of 2 million to 2.5 million clones in the sample, less than 95% were seen once. The material sequenced was naive CD4+ T cells from PBMCs. The receptors derive from a man aged 18 to 35 in good health. Some clones in this sample may be carry-over from other donors' samples. The CDR3 runs from the conserved cysteine through the conserved F or W. The D gene is left open where the match is weak. Rows may omit the clone size; those that give it use once, few, many or a size class.

D gene | J gene | clone size | V gene | CDR3 DNA | CDR3 protein
- | TRBJ2-7 | - | TRBV19 | TGTGCCAGTAGCCTCGGGGCAGGTTTGGACGAGCAGTACTTC | CASSLGAGLDEQYF
- | TRBJ1-4 | - | TRBV6-1 | TGTGCCAGCAGTGAAGGGGGGCTGGGCGAAAAACTGTTTTTT | CASSEGGLGEKLFF
TRBD2 | TRBJ2-3 | - | TRBV6-5 | TGTGCCAGCAGTTACTCGATGGGGGGGACGCAGTATTTT | CASSYSMGGTQYF
- | TRBJ2-7 | - | TRBV19 | TGTGCCAGTAGTATTGTAGGGAGCTCCTACGAGCAGTACTTC | CASSIVGSSYEQYF
- | TRBJ2-7 | - | TRBV13 | TGTGCCAGCAGCTTTACAACGGGAACAGGGACCTACGAGCAGTACTTC | CASSFTTGTGTYEQYF
- | TRBJ1-1 | few | TRBV28 | TGTGCCAGCAGAGGCGATATGAACACTGAAGCTTTCTTT | CASRGDMNTEAFF
- | TRBJ2-2 | - | TRBV5-4 | TGTGCCAGCAGCCCTTCGGCTGTAAACACCGGGGAGCTGTTTTTT | CASSPSAVNTGELFF
- | TRBJ2-5 | once | TRBV6-6 | TGTGCCAGCAGAGATCCTGGGGCTTACAATAAAGAGACCCAGTACTTC | CASRDPGAYNKETQYF
- | TRBJ1-3 | - | TRBV19 | TGTGCCAGTAGTATACGGGGCTCCCTCTCTGGAAACACCATATATTTT | CASSIRGSLSGNTIYF
- | TRBJ1-5 | - | TRBV29-1 | TGCAGCGTTTCCGGGACAAATAGCAATCAGCCCCAGCATTTT | CSVSGTNSNQPQHF
TRBD1 | TRBJ2-5 | - | TRBV5-1 | TGCGCCAGCAGCTTAGTATGGGGGACAGAGTACCAAGAGACCCAGTACTTC | CASSLVWGTEYQETQYF
TRBD2 | TRBJ2-1 | - | TRBV28 | TGTGCCAGCAGTCAGGGACTAGCGGGAGTCAATGAGCAGTTCTTC | CASSQGLAGVNEQFF
- | TRBJ1-1 | - | TRBV28 | TGTGCCAGCAGGAAAGGGGCCCTCTTCAATGCCTTT | CASRKGALFNAF
- | TRBJ2-1 | - | TRBV29-1 | TGCAGCGTTGATTTGGGGCCGAGCTCCTACAATGAGCAGTTCTTC | CSVDLGPSSYNEQFF
- | TRBJ1-4 | - | TRBV9 | TGTGCCAGCAGCCCTAGCGGCAGGGAGGGCGAAAAACTGTTTTTT | CASSPSGREGEKLFF
- | TRBJ1-2 | once | TRBV27 | TGTGCCAGCAGTTTAGGGCCCCCTAGCTATGGCTACACCTTC | CASSLGPPSYGYTF
TRBD1 | TRBJ1-2 | - | TRBV2 | TGTGCCAGCATTCGGGACAGGAATCTCTATGGCTACACCTTC | CASIRDRNLYGYTF
- | TRBJ2-1 | once | TRBV7-2 | TGTGCCAGCAGCTTAGGAGTATCGGGCCCGGGCAGCTCCTACAATGAGCAGTTCTTC | CASSLGVSGPGSSYNEQFF
- | TRBJ2-3 | once | TRBV4-3 | TGCGCCAGCAGCCAAGGGGGGTCCCAGGCAGATACGCAGTATTTT | CASSQGGSQADTQYF